Sequencing of this T cell receptor (beta chain) was carried out in a study of brain T cells in children with intractable seizures. Time point denoted: blood from clinic visit 5 months post-surgery; TSC patient then seizure free. The sequenced cases were selected for having the highest brain T cell transcript signatures. Pre-surgery treatment included at least one anti-epileptic drug. V lost 1 base and J lost 0, with 11 bases in between. This CDR3 is 17 amino acids long. Germline V gene data show CDR1 as KGHDR and CDR2 as SFDVKD. The study, taken as a whole, reports: Absence of clones before surgery may stem from lower sequencing depth. HCMV serostatus was not known, and viral specificity came from CDR3 similarity only.

Data came from immunoSEQ multiplex PCR; TCRdb stores just in-frame clones and leaves some out. The sample lists about 350,000 clones; roughly 93% were seen once. As concerns this clone: Its antigen is undetermined.

This receptor was obtained from a boy younger than two with tuberous sclerosis and intractable seizures. The source material was peripheral blood, sampled less than 6 months after surgery. The rearrangement links TRBV24-1 to TRBJ2-2; the D gene is possibly TRBD1 (5 bases). The CDR3 region has the DNA TGTGCCACCAGTGATTTTTTCGACAGTACGAACACCGGGGAGCTGTTTTTT. This sequence encodes CATSDFFDSTNTGELFF.